The TCR beta chain under discussion was sequenced for a study of cytomegalovirus exposure and HLA in healthy donors. Study findings and constraints: Accounts indicate the classifier identified cytomegalovirus status with strong specificity and sensitivity. Among immune exposure information, only CMV serostatus was available.

The study ran its PCR with 60 Vbeta and 13 Jbeta primers. As handled by the study authors: Among the unique TCR beta chains that a later analysis counted, around 72 million in all, roughly 11 million were shared. TCRdb keeps only in-frame clones here, not all; method: immunoSEQ multiplex PCR. V, J and clone size derive from that table, while D and trimming were established from the DNA sequence. The data show some 150,000 clones, 70% to 85% seen once. The V gene lost 5 bases and the J gene lost 4 bases, with 15 bases spanning the gap. The CDR3 covers 16 residues. Germline V CDR1 and CDR2: MDHEN, SYDVKM. This clone is a singleton in its sample. Its antigen is still unknown.

The chain employs TRBV28 and TRBJ2-6; D might be TRBD2 (7 bases). Sequencing was done on a sample of PBMCs. This TCR came from a man aged 25-45 years in good health and CMV-seropositive. The CDR3 region is CASSGPGGAGANVLTF. CDR3 sequence (DNA): TGTGCCAGCAGTGGACCGGGGGGCGCAGGGGCCAACGTCCTGACTTTC.